Listed below are T cell receptor beta chains from one sample, sequenced in a study of cytomegalovirus exposure and HLA in healthy donors. Method: immunoSEQ multiplex PCR; TCRdb's copy keeps in-frame clones and lacks some. The sample yields 100,000 to 120,000 clones, roughly 90% seen once. Material for sequencing was PBMCs. Every receptor here comes from a woman in her 30s in good health and CMV-seropositive. The CDR3 runs from the conserved cysteine through the conserved F or W. A D gene is named only where the DNA matches it firmly. Clone size is given for some rows only: seen once, a few or many times, or a class if the clone is expanded.

J | V | size | D | CDR3 | DNA
TRBJ1-2 | TRBV4-3 | once | NA | CASSQERDIGLAGYTF | TGCGCCAGCAGCCAAGAAAGGGACATTGGATTGGCTGGCTACACCTTC
TRBJ2-2 | TRBV7-6 | NA | NA | CASSLGGNLNTGELFF | TGTGCCAGCAGTTTAGGCGGGAACCTGAACACCGGGGAGCTGTTTTTT
TRBJ2-7 | TRBV5-1 | NA | NA | CASRLTGGYEQYF | TGCGCCAGCAGATTGACAGGCGGCTACGAGCAGTACTTC
TRBJ2-3 | TRBV9 | NA | NA | CASSVQGSDTQYF | TGTGCCAGCAGCGTACAGGGTTCGGATACGCAGTATTTT
TRBJ2-5 | TRBV2 | NA | TRBD1 | CASRERDSLYQETQYF | TGTGCCAGCAGAGAAAGGGACAGTTTGTACCAAGAGACCCAGTACTTC
TRBJ2-2 | TRBV6-1 | NA | NA | CASSPSWANGELFF | TGTGCCAGCAGTCCTTCGTGGGCAAACGGGGAGCTGTTTTTT
TRBJ2-5 | TRBV6-6 | NA | NA | CASSYSSSRETQYF | TGTGCCAGCAGTTACTCGTCTAGCCGAGAGACCCAGTACTTC
TRBJ2-7 | TRBV30 | NA | TRBD1 | CAWRETGLYEQYF | TGTGCCTGGAGGGAGACAGGGCTTTACGAGCAGTACTTC
TRBJ1-6 | TRBV12-5 | NA | NA | CASALTGNSPLHF | TGTGCTAGTGCCCTGACGGGGAATTCACCCCTCCACTTT
TRBJ2-7 | TRBV5-1 | NA | TRBD2 | CASNQGLAGLYEQYF | TGCGCCAGCAACCAGGGACTAGCGGGTCTTTACGAGCAGTACTTC
TRBJ2-1 | TRBV11-2 | NA | TRBD2 | CASSLGGTSGVGEQFF | TGTGCCAGCAGCTTAGGAGGGACTAGCGGGGTGGGTGAGCAGTTCTTC
TRBJ2-7 | TRBV5-4 | NA | TRBD2 | CASSLAPSGSSYEQYF | TGTGCCAGCAGCTTGGCACCTAGCGGGAGCTCCTACGAGCAGTACTTC
TRBJ2-7 | TRBV19 | few | TRBD2 | CASSTASGLQEQYF | TGTGCCAGTAGCACCGCTAGCGGACTTCAGGAGCAGTACTTC
TRBJ2-2 | TRBV7-2 | NA | NA | CASSLSGANTGELFF | TGTGCCAGCAGCTTAAGCGGAGCGAACACCGGGGAGCTGTTTTTT
TRBJ1-1 | TRBV6-5 | NA | TRBD1 | CASSYDRTGGTEAFF | TGTGCCAGCAGTTACGACAGGACAGGGGGGACTGAAGCTTTCTTT
TRBJ1-2 | TRBV25-1 | NA | NA | CASSATSGGGLTYGYTF | TGTGCCAGCAGTGCAACGTCGGGCGGAGGACTTACCTATGGCTACACCTTC
TRBJ2-5 | TRBV5-8 | once | NA | CASSGEKGHGRETQYF | TGTGCCAGCAGCGGGGAGAAAGGGCACGGTAGGGAGACCCAGTACTTC
TRBJ2-1 | TRBV19 | once | TRBD2 | CASSIRGEGAGVRYNEQFF | TGTGCCAGTAGTATCCGTGGGGAGGGAGCGGGGGTGCGTTACAATGAGCAGTTCTTC
TRBJ2-7 | TRBV2 | NA | TRBD1 | CASSQQGASREQYF | TGTGCCAGCAGCCAACAGGGGGCGAGTCGGGAGCAGTACTTC
TRBJ2-7 | TRBV30 | NA | TRBD2 | CASSGTSFYEQYF | TGTGCCAGTAGTGGGACTAGTTTCTACGAGCAGTACTTC
TRBJ1-2 | TRBV6-5 | NA | NA | CASSFSRTPYGYTF | TGTGCCAGCAGTTTTTCGCGGACACCGTATGGCTACACCTTC
TRBJ2-7 | TRBV27 | NA | TRBD1 | CASSLGTGIEQYF | TGTGCCAGCAGTTTAGGGACAGGAATCGAGCAGTACTTC
TRBJ2-3 | TRBV28 | NA | TRBD1 | CASSWTGGDTQYF | TGTGCCAGCAGTTGGACAGGGGGAGATACGCAGTATTTT
TRBJ2-1 | TRBV27 | NA | NA | CASSPLGGIVNEQFF | TGTGCCAGCAGCCCCCTTGGGGGGATCGTCAATGAGCAGTTCTTC
TRBJ2-7 | TRBV4-2 | NA | TRBD2 | CASSQIGGSSYEQYF | TGTGCCAGCAGCCAAATCGGGGGGAGCTCCTACGAGCAGTACTTC
TRBJ1-5 | TRBV18 | NA | NA | CASSPEGQPQHF | TGTGCCAGCTCACCGGAGGGTCAGCCCCAGCATTTT
TRBJ1-1 | TRBV10-3 | NA | NA | CAISESAGAENTEAFF | TGTGCCATCAGTGAGTCGGCGGGGGCCGAGAACACTGAAGCTTTCTTT
TRBJ1-2 | TRBV18 | NA | NA | CASSSYRDNGYTF | TGTGCCAGCTCATCCTACCGGGACAACGGCTACACCTTC
TRBJ2-7 | TRBV5-1 | NA | NA | CASSLTGGPAYEQYF | TGCGCCAGCAGCTTGACCGGGGGGCCGGCCTACGAGCAGTACTTC